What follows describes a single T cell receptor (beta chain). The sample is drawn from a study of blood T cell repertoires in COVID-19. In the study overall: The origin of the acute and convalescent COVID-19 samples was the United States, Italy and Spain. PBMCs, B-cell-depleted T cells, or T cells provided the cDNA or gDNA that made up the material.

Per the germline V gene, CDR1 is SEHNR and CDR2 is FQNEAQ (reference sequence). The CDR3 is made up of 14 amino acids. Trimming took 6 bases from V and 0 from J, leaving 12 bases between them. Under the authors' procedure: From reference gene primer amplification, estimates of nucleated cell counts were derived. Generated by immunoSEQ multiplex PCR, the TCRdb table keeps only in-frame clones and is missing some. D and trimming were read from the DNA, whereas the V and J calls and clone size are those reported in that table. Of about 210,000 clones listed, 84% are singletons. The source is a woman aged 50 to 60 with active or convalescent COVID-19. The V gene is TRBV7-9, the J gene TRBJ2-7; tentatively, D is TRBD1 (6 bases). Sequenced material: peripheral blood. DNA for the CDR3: TGTGCCAGCAGTTTTACAGGGCCCTCCTACGAGCAGTACTTC. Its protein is CASSFTGPSYEQYF.